This entry concerns a single T cell receptor beta chain. CDR1 and CDR2 (germline): SQVTM, ANQGSEA. The V and J ends lost 4 bases and 1 base respectively, with 11 bases between them. The CDR3 has 13 residues. The sample comes from a study of shared clonotypes between healthy human individuals. Measured with immunoSEQ multiplex PCR; TCRdb has only the in-frame clones, and not every one. The sample carries hundreds of thousands of clones, 90% to 97% recorded once. The TCR was taken from a man aged 25-45 years in good health. Source material: memory CD8+ T cells sorted from blood. Subset indicated: CD45RO+ cells pooled with CCR7-negative TemRA cells. V usage is TRBV29-1 and J usage is TRBJ2-7; D is perhaps TRBD2 (6 bases). CDR3 in amino acids: CSVGGGGSYEQYF. The CDR3 DNA is TGCAGCGTTGGGGGAGGAGGTTCCTACGAGCAGTACTTC.